Listed below are T cell receptor beta chains from one sample, sequenced in a study of CD8+ T cells in alopecia areata. Assay used: immunoSEQ multiplex PCR; TCRdb lists only in-frame clones, some missing. The table records fewer than 250,000 clones, 40% to 55% of them present only once. Material: CD4+ T cells sorted from blood, obtained at approximately week 36, from a patient treated with tofacitinib. The receptors originated from a human donor with alopecia areata. Both conserved end residues are part of each CDR3. D genes are given only for firm matches. Some rows have no size entry. The others give once, few or many, or a class for an expanded clone.

D gene	V gene	clone size	J gene	CDR3 length	CDR3 DNA	CDR3 protein
NA	TRBV6-6	NA	TRBJ1-1	12	TGTGCCAGCGAGGCGGTGGGGACTGAAGCTTTCTTT	CASEAVGTEAFF
TRBD2	TRBV7-7	NA	TRBJ2-1	15	TGTGCCAGCAGCCGGGAAGCGGGACCAAACAATGAGCAGTTCTTC	CASSREAGPNNEQFF
NA	TRBV5-4	many	TRBJ2-5	14	TGTGCCAGCAGCGCCCAGGGGCGGCAAGAGACCCAGTACTTC	CASSAQGRQETQYF
TRBD2	TRBV4-3	NA	TRBJ2-5	16	TGCGCCAGCAGCCAAGATCGGGGACTAGGAGGAGAGACCCAGTACTTC	CASSQDRGLGGETQYF
TRBD1	TRBV30	few	TRBJ2-5	12	TGTGCCTCGACAGGGGGGCAAGAGACCCAGTACTTC	CASTGGQETQYF
NA	TRBV4-1	NA	TRBJ2-5	15	TGCGCCAGCAGCCAAGCGGGCAGGTTGGTAGAGACCCAGTACTTC	CASSQAGRLVETQYF
NA	TRBV25-1	few	TRBJ2-1	12	TGTGCCAGCAGTGAAAATTGGAATGAGCAGTTCTTC	CASSENWNEQFF
NA	TRBV27	NA	TRBJ2-6	16	TGTGCCAGCAGCCTCTACAGGGACTCTGGGGCCAACGTCCTGACTTTC	CASSLYRDSGANVLTF
NA	TRBV4-3	NA	TRBJ1-4	16	TGCGCCAGCAGCCAAGATTCAGGGTATGGTAATGAAAAACTGTTTTTT	CASSQDSGYGNEKLFF
TRBD2	TRBV13	NA	TRBJ2-7	15	TGTGCCAGCAGCCCGAGCGGGAGGGCTTCCTACGAGCAGTACTTC	CASSPSGRASYEQYF
TRBD1	TRBV2	many	TRBJ2-1	13	TGTGCCAGCCGGGTTAGGGGGCAAAATGAGCAGTTCTTC	CASRVRGQNEQFF
NA	TRBV30	NA	TRBJ2-7	11	TGTGCCTGGGGGAACAGGGACGAGCAGTACTTC	CAWGNRDEQYF
NA	TRBV29-1	few	TRBJ2-6	15	TGCAGCGTTGAAGGCGGGATGTCGGGGGCCAACGTCCTGACTTTC	CSVEGGMSGANVLTF
TRBD2	TRBV4-1	NA	TRBJ2-7	12	TGCGCTTCACGGGGGGTTTCCTACGAGCAGTACTTC	CASRGVSYEQYF
NA	TRBV29-1	few	TRBJ2-1	12	TGCAGCGTTGAAGAAACGACAGGTGAGCAGTTCTTC	CSVEETTGEQFF
NA	TRBV30	NA	TRBJ1-4	14	TGTGCCTGGAGTCTACAGGTTTTGAATGAAAAACTGTTTTTT	CAWSLQVLNEKLFF
NA	TRBV18	NA	TRBJ1-1	13	TGTGCCAGCTCACCTCTCCAGGAGACTGAAGCTTTCTTT	CASSPLQETEAFF
NA	TRBV5-1	NA	TRBJ1-5	15	TGCGCCAGCAGCCCTAATCTCGGACCCAATCAGCCCCAGCATTTT	CASSPNLGPNQPQHF
NA	TRBV30	few	TRBJ2-7	14	TGTGCCTGGAGCGAGGGGGGCAGCTCCTACGAGCAGTACTTC	CAWSEGGSSYEQYF
NA	TRBV15	NA	TRBJ2-7	15	TGTGCCACCAGCAGAGTCTTACTAGCCAGCGACGAGCAGTACTTC	CATSRVLLASDEQYF
TRBD2	TRBV7-8	NA	TRBJ2-3	17	TGTGCCAGCAGCTCGTCCAGCCTTAGCGGGAGCACAGATACGCAGTATTTT	CASSSSSLSGSTDTQYF
TRBD1	TRBV5-4	NA	TRBJ2-7	15	TGTGCCAGCAGCCCTCCGGGACAGGAAGGCTACGAGCAGTACTTC	CASSPPGQEGYEQYF
NA	TRBV29-1	few	TRBJ1-1	12	TGCAGCGCGAAGACAGGTCGGGCTGAAGCTTTCTTT	CSAKTGRAEAFF